This TCR beta chain comes out of a study of T cell changes during pregnancy in multiple sclerosis. The table came from immunoSEQ multiplex PCR; TCRdb's copy has only in-frame clones and leaves some out. This sample yields some 77,000 clones, of which around nine tenths are seen a single time; approximately 0.2% belongs to the top ten. This clonotype was obtained from a female donor with multiple sclerosis, enrolled in a pregnancy study. The material was CD4+ T cells from peripheral blood mononuclear cells, obtained before pregnancy.

The CDR3 protein is CASSIRDRGSYEQYF. CDR3 DNA: TGTGCCAGTAGTATCCGGGACAGGGGGTCCTACGAGCAGTACTTC. This chain joins TRBV19 and TRBJ2-7, with 11 bases matching TRBD1. Trimming cost V 3 bases and J 1 base; bases outside gene matches: 2. This CDR3 comprises 15 residues. Germline V gives CDR1 LNHDA, CDR2 SQIVND (reference sequence).